This record covers a single TCR beta chain. The target antigen is unknown. These data originate in a study of glioma-infiltrating T cells after dendritic cell vaccination. Findings of the study overall: Longer survival after dendritic cell vaccination followed higher pretreatment TIL content.

CDR1 SGHRS and CDR2 YFSETQ come from the germline V gene. This CDR3 has 15 amino acids. J was trimmed by 7 bases and V by 2 bases; bases with no gene match: 8. The table came from immunoSEQ multiplex PCR; TCRdb's copy has only in-frame clones and leaves some out. The repertoire has approximately 99,000 clones, more than 70% of them found once; the top ten carry about 5.7%. Time point here: after dendritic cell vaccination, including at tumor progression/relapse. Only patients with spare fresh-frozen tumor and over two years of follow-up were included. This chain links TRBV5-1 with TRBJ2-7, with 11 bases aligning to TRBD2. The origin of this receptor is a human donor with glioblastoma. Sample: blood, taken after dendritic cell vaccination. This CDR3 is CASSLPTSGISEQYF. CDR3 DNA: TGCGCCAGCAGCTTACCGACTAGCGGGATAAGTGAGCAGTACTTC.